This TCR beta chain stems from a study of early T cells in non-severe SARS-CoV-2 infection. Germline CDR1 and CDR2: LNHDA and SQIVND (reference sequence). The V gene lost 6 bases and the J gene lost 7 bases, with 13 bases spanning the gap. CDR3 length: 13 residues. General study points: Clonotype matching in VDJdb favored anti-spike CD8 responses and did not capture private and CD4 specificities.

TCRdb passed the 5' RACE reads through MiXCR, listing each CDR3 protein once. Of more than 15,000 distinct CDR3 sequences listed, 5% are singletons. Notes on this clonotype: As yet, its antigen is unknown.

This chain connects TRBV19 to TRBJ2-1, with a weak D call TRBD1 (5 bases). This clonotype was obtained from an adult who was a healthcare worker with PCR-confirmed SARS-CoV-2 infection or an uninfected control (not recorded which). Sequencing was carried out using whole blood. CDR3 DNA: TGTGCCAGTAGGCCCGAGACAGCTAATGAGCAGTTCTTC. Its translation is CASRPETANEQFF.